The present T cell receptor (beta chain) was sequenced within a study of Ad26.COV2.S vaccination and SARS-CoV-2 variants. The trim removed 3 bases at V and 3 bases at J, leaving 9 bases unmatched. This CDR3 is built from 15 residues. The germline V gene has CDR1 SGHNT and CDR2 YYREEE (reference sequence). The table came from immunoSEQ multiplex PCR; TCRdb's copy has only in-frame clones and leaves some out. The sample has 360,000 or so clones, approximately 89% seen once; the top ten hold over 1.5%. The treatment is: roughly 18 received Ad26.COV2.S at low or high dose, single or two shots; about five received placebo; per-sample allocation not given. On day 63 after the first injection, vaccine and placebo recipients gave samples.

The chain combines TRBV5-4 with TRBJ2-7; TRBD1 matches 7 bases. Material: peripheral blood, obtained in a trial of Ad26.COV2.S vaccine versus placebo. The sequence was obtained from a person between 18 and 60 years old who received the Ad26.COV2.S COVID-19 vaccine or a placebo. The CDR3 DNA sequence: TGTGCCAGCAGCTCCGGACAGGACACCGGCTACGAGCAGTACTTC. Amino acid sequence: CASSSGQDTGYEQYF.